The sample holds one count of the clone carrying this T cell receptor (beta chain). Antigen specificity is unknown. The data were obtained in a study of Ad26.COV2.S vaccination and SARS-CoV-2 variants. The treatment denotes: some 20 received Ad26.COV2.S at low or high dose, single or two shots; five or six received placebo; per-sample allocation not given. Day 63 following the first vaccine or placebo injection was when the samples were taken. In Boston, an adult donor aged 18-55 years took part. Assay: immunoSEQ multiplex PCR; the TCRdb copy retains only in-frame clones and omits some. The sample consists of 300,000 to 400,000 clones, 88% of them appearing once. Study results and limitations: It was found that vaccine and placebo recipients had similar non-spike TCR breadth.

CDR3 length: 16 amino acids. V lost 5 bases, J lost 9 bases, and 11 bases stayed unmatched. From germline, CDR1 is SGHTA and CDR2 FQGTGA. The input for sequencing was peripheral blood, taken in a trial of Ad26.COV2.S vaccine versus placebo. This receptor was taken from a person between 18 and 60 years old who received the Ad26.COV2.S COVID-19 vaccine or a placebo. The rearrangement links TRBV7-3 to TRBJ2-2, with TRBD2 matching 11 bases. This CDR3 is CASSQNSGRAHRELFF. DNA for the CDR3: TGTGCCAGCAGCCAGAATAGCGGGAGGGCCCACCGGGAGCTGTTTTTT.